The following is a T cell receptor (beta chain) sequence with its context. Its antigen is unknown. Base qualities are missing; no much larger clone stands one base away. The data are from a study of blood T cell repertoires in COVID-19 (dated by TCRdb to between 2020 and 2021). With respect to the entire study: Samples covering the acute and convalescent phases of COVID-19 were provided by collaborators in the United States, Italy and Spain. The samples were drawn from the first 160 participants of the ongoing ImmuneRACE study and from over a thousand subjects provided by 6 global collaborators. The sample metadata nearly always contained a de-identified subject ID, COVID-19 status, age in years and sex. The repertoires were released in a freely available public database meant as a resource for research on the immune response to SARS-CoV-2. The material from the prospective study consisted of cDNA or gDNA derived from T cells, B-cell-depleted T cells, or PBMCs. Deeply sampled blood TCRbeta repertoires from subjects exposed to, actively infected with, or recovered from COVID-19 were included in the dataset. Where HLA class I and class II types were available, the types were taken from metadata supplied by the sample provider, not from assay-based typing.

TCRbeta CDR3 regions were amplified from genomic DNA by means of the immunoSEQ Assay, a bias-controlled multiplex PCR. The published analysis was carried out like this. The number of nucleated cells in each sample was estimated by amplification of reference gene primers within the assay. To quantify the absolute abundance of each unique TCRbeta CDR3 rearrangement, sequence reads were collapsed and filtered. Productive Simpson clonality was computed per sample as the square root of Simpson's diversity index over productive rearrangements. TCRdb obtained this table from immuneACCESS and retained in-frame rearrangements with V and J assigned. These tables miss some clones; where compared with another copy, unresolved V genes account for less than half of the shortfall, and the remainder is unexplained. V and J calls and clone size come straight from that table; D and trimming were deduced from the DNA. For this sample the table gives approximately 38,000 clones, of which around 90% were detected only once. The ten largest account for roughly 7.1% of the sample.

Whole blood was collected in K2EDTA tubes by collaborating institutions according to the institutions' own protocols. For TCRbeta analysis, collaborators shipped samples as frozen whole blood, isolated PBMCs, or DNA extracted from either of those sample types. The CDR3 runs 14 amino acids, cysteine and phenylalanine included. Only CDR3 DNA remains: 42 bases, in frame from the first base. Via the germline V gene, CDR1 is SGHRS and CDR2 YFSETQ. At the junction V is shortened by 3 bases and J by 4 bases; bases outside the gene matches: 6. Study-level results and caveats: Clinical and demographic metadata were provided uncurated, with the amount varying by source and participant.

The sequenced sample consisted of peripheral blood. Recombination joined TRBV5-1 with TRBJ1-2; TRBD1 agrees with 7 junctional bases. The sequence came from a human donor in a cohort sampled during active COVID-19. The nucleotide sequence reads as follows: TGCGCCAGCAGCTGGGGGACAGACCCCTATGGCTACACCTTC. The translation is CASSWGTDPYGYTF.